Below are 22 T cell receptor beta chains sequenced from a single sample in a study of blood T cell repertoires in COVID-19. Sequencing was performed with immunoSEQ multiplex PCR; in TCRdb, only in-frame clones are kept and a portion is missing. The profile covers hundreds of thousands of clones, with about nine tenths appearing a single time and 1.2% taken by the ten largest. Source material: PBMCs or T cells enriched from blood (not recorded which). Receptor source: a man between 25 and 39 years old who had recovered from COVID-19.

The chain carries TRBV4-3 and TRBJ2-3; TRBD2 aligns across 12 bases. Germline CDR1 LGHNA, CDR2 YSLEER. CDR3 length: 18 amino acids. V dropped 4 bases and J dropped 0; count of bases not matched to a gene: 8. CDR3 bases: TGCGCCAGCAGCCCTTTACTAGCGGGAGGCCCTAGCACAGATACGCAGTATTTT. Translated: CASSPLLAGGPSTDTQYF.

The chain is built from TRBV5-1 and TRBJ2-4; 9 positions match TRBD1. The germline gives CDR1 SGHRS, CDR2 YFSETQ. The CDR3 length is 15 residues. V was clipped by 0 bases and J by 8 bases; unmatched bases: 6. CDR3 region: CASSLVGDRVDIQYF. CDR3 nucleotides: TGCGCCAGCAGCTTGGTAGGGGACAGGGTAGACATTCAGTACTTC.

The genes are TRBV4-3 and TRBJ2-7; 11 bases are a match to TRBD1. From germline, CDR1 is LGHNA and CDR2 YSLEER. This CDR3 has 15 amino acids. V lost 4 bases, J lost 3 bases, and 5 bases stayed unmatched. The CDR3 loop reads CASSPSGTGGYEQYF. The CDR3 DNA reads as TGCGCCAGCAGCCCCTCGGGGACAGGGGGCTACGAGCAGTACTTC.

V is TRBV2 and J is TRBJ1-2, with unresolved D. This CDR3 spans 12 amino acids. Per germline, CDR1 SNHLY and CDR2 FYNNEI. V lost 5 bases to trimming and J lost 8 bases, with 12 bases between them. The CDR3, as DNA: TGTGCCAGCAGTTATACCAGTGAAGGCTACACCTTC. Protein sequence: CASSYTSEGYTF.

The CDR3 reads CAWSVGTPGNTIYF. For the CDR3, the DNA is TGTGCCTGGAGTGTGGGGACACCTGGAAACACCATATATTTT. This chain uses TRBV30 with TRBJ1-3; possible D gene TRBD1, 6 bases. V lost 0 bases and J 2 bases, leaving 8 bases between the germline ends. The CDR3 is 14 residues long. Germline V gives CDR1 GTSNPN, CDR2 SVGIG (reference sequence).

This clone was seen only a few times. The V and J genes are TRBV19 and TRBJ2-7; D is perhaps TRBD2 (6 bases). CDR3 length: 14 residues. CDR1 and CDR2 (germline): LNHDA, SQIVND (reference sequence). Trimming took off 2 bases at V and 4 bases at J, with 12 bases between the two ends. Here the CDR3 DNA reads TGTGCCAGTAGTATATCCGGGAGAGAGTACGAGCAGTACTTC. It is translated as CASSISGREYEQYF.

V and J are TRBV4-1 and TRBJ2-1; TRBD2 aligns across 10 bases. The CDR3 runs 17 residues. Germline V gene data show CDR1 as MGHRA and CDR2 as YSYEKL. J lost 8 bases, V lost 0 bases, and 10 bases had no gene match. The DNA for the CDR3 is TGCGCCAGCAGCCAAGAGGGGGCTAGCGGGAGTTGGTATGAGCAGTTCTTC. Protein sequence: CASSQEGASGSWYEQFF.

There are a few counts of this clone. One end of the junction fails to match germline, which may point to a read error. The CDR3 reads CATSRERAHF. In DNA form, the CDR3 reads TGTGCCACCAGCAGAGAGAGGGCCCACTTC. This chain uses TRBV15 with TRBJ2-5; perhaps TRBD2 as D (5 bases). The CDR3 sequence is 10 residues long. In germline, CDR1 is LNHNV, CDR2 YYDKDF (reference sequence).

This chain uses TRBV13 with TRBJ1-2; TRBD1 matches at 11 bases. There are 15 residues in the CDR3. The germline V gene has CDR1 PRHDT and CDR2 FYEKMQ (reference sequence). V gave up 5 bases and J gave up 5 bases; unmatched junction bases: 7. CDR3 DNA: TGTGCCAGCAGCCTCCGGGACAGGGGGAAATATGGCTACACCTTC. Its protein product is CASSLRDRGKYGYTF.

This clone was seen a few times. V and J are TRBV7-6 and TRBJ2-1; 9 positions agree with TRBD1. The germline gives CDR1 SGHVS, CDR2 FNYEAQ. The CDR3 loop spans 16 amino acids. Losses at the gene ends were 2 bases for V and 0 bases for J; bases not matched to a gene: 2. CDR3 in DNA: TGTGCCAGCAGCTTAACAGGGGGCTACTCCTACAATGAGCAGTTCTTC. The encoded protein is CASSLTGGYSYNEQFF.

The chain couples TRBV9 to TRBJ2-7; the D gene is possibly TRBD2 (6 bases). Trimming shortened V by 3 bases and J by 2 bases, and 15 bases separated the two germline ends. CDR3 size: 15 residues. From germline, CDR1 is SGDLS and CDR2 YYNGEE. CDR3: CASSADRDSAYEQYF. CDR3 DNA: TGTGCCAGCAGCGCAGATAGGGACTCTGCCTACGAGCAGTACTTC.

The chain has TRBV5-4 and TRBJ2-2; 12 nucleotides agree with TRBD1. The V segment lost 3 bases and the J segment 4 bases; nucleotides outside the gene matches: 7. The CDR3 loop spans 17 amino acids. Germline V gene lookup returns CDR1 SGHNT and CDR2 YYREEE (reference sequence). The DNA for the CDR3 is TGTGCCAGCAGCTCGTTCGGGACAGGGGGCGGCACCGGGGAGCTGTTTTTT. This gives the protein CASSSFGTGGGTGELFF.

The rearrangement uses TRBV19 and TRBJ1-2, with D perhaps matching TRBD1 (6 bases). Germline V CDR1 and CDR2: LNHDA, SQIVND (reference sequence). V was shortened by 7 bases and J by 4 bases, with 16 bases between the two germline ends. The CDR3 length is 14 residues. The CDR3 region has the DNA TGTGCCAGTAAGTCTGGGGGACAACTCTATGGCTACACCTTC. It specifies CASKSGGQLYGYTF. The full variable domain, rest sourced from reference TRBV19 and TRBJ1-2, is DGGITQSPKYLFRKEGQNVTLSCEQNLNHDAMYWYRQDPGQGLRLIYYSQIVNDFQKGDIAEGYSVSREKKESFPLTVTSAQKNPTAFYLCASKSGGQLYGYTFGSGTRLTVV.

The rearrangement uses TRBV19 and TRBJ2-7; 7 bases fit TRBD1. V shed 1 base and J 6 bases; nucleotides not matched to a gene: 3. Germline CDR1 LNHDA, CDR2 SQIVND (reference sequence). This CDR3 comprises 13 residues. The DNA of the CDR3 is TGTGCCAGTAGTATAGGACAGGGTGGCGAGCAGTACTTC. Translated, it gives CASSIGQGGEQYF.

This chain links TRBV10-3 with TRBJ1-5; D may be TRBD1 (6 bases). CDR1 is ENHRY and CDR2 is SYGVKD in the germline V gene. V lost 2 bases and J 6 bases, leaving 14 bases between the germline ends. The CDR3 covers 15 residues. CDR3 loop: CAISEGQGFGQPQHF. In DNA form, the CDR3 reads TGTGCCATCAGTGAGGGGCAGGGGTTCGGTCAGCCCCAGCATTTT.

This clone was counted between two and nine times. The chain employs TRBV19 and TRBJ1-5; TRBD1 matches at 7 bases. The germline V gene encodes CDR1 LNHDA and CDR2 SQIVND (reference sequence). The ends lost 3 bases at V and 5 bases at J; junction bases unmatched: 4. This CDR3 has 14 residues. The CDR3 here is CASSIRTGDQPQHF. The CDR3 coding sequence is TGTGCCAGTAGTATTAGAACAGGGGATCAGCCCCAGCATTTT.

The chain links TRBV2 to TRBJ1-1, with 9 bases matching TRBD1. The V gene's germline CDR1 is SNHLY and CDR2 FYNNEI. The CDR3 is 14 amino acids. Trimming at V came to 9 bases and at J to 1 base, leaving 6 bases not matched to a gene. CDR3 bases: TGTGCCAGTCTATACAGGGGGCAGAACACTGAAGCTTTCTTT. This sequence encodes CASLYRGQNTEAFF.

On this clone itself: The identical CDR3 is also encoded by other nucleotide sequences in the sample. The chain is built from TRBV18 and TRBJ2-7; D is possibly TRBD2 (6 bases). From germline, CDR1 is KGHSH and CDR2 LQKENI. Trimming removed 0 bases at V and 4 bases at J, with 13 bases between. This CDR3 has 15 amino acids. The CDR3 DNA is TGTGCCAGCTCACCACCCGGGACTGGGGGATACGAGCAGTACTTC. Its translation is CASSPPGTGGYEQYF.

The chain links TRBV10-2 to TRBJ2-1; D is undetermined. This CDR3 region has 11 residues. Per germline, CDR1 WSHSY and CDR2 SAAADI. V gave up 4 bases and J gave up 9 bases, with 7 bases separating them. The CDR3 sequence is CASSGTSEQFF. The CDR3, as DNA: TGCGCCAGCAGTGGAACCAGTGAGCAGTTCTTC.

The chain links TRBV7-2 to TRBJ2-2; 7 bases agree with TRBD1. Germline lookup yields CDR1 SGHTA and CDR2 FQGNSA. The ends lost 7 bases at V and 5 bases at J; junction bases unmatched: 10. The CDR3 runs 15 residues. For the CDR3, the DNA is TGTGCCAGCATCTCCAGTCCCAGGGGGACCGGGGAGCTGTTTTTT. Amino acid sequence: CASISSPRGTGELFF.

The V and J genes are TRBV30 and TRBJ2-7; 9 nucleotides match TRBD2. The length of the CDR3 is 15 residues. Per the germline V gene, CDR1 is GTSNPN and CDR2 is SVGIG (reference sequence). Trimming removed 4 bases from V and 3 bases from J; junction bases left unmatched: 10. DNA of the CDR3: TGTGCCTGGACCTCCGGCGGGGGGGCGTTCTACGAGCAGTACTTC. Amino acids: CAWTSGGGAFYEQYF.

This rearrangement joins TRBV14 to TRBJ1-2; D uncertain. The ends were cut back, 4 bases at V and 3 bases at J, with 9 bases in the middle. Germline loops: CDR1 SGHDN, CDR2 FVKESK. CDR3 length: 13 amino acids. The CDR3 bases are TGTGCCAGCAGCCCGCGTATTGACTATGGCTACACCTTC. Amino acid sequence: CASSPRIDYGYTF.